This entry lists 26 T cell receptor beta chains sequenced from one sample in a study of T cells in women clearing cervical HPV infection. Clones were sequenced by immunoSEQ multiplex PCR, and TCRdb holds only the in-frame ones, with some missing. The sample's table shows approximately 15,000 clones. Sequences were obtained from blood buffy coat. The receptors shown here come from a woman aged 18-70 years with a cervical HPV16 infection that either progressed to CIN3+ or cleared (not recorded which).

Frequency places this clone as medium-sized. The sequence runs out 3 residues before the end of the CDR3; the remainder is reconstructed from the germline J gene. This chain links TRBV14 with TRBJ2-2; the D gene is possibly TRBD2 (6 bases). Trimming shortened V by 4 bases and J by 4 bases, and 16 bases separated the two germline ends. CDR1 and CDR2 from the germline V gene are SGHDN and FVKESK. CDR3 size: 16 residues. The sequenced CDR3 bases are TGTGCCAGCAGCCCCTGGGGGGAGAAGAGCACCGGGGAG. Amino acid sequence: CASSPWGEKSTGE. The whole CDR3 protein reads CASSPWGEKSTGELFF.

About this clone itself: Read sequence stops 3 residues before the CDR3 end, and the germline J gene provides the missing end. The V and J genes are TRBV5-5 and TRBJ2-7, with a tentative D call TRBD1 (6 bases). Germline V gene data show CDR1 as SGHKS and CDR2 as YYEKEE (reference sequence). The V and J ends lost 4 bases and 3 bases respectively, with 17 bases between them. The CDR3 contains 15 residues. CDR3 loop: CASSTGQQMGYEQYF. Incomplete CDR3 DNA: TGTGCCAGCAGCACCGGACAGCAGATGGGCTACGAG.

A remark on this clone: Coverage ceases 3 residues before the CDR3 finishes, and the germline J gene fills in the end. The J gene is TRBJ1-1, the V gene TRBV30, with D perhaps TRBD1 (5 bases). The CDR3 is 13 amino acids. CDR1 and CDR2 (germline): GTSNPN, SVGIG (reference sequence). The CDR3 protein is CAWKAGRNIEAFF. The covered CDR3 bases are TGTGCCTGGAAGGCAGGGAGAAATATAGAA.

Regarding this clone: Read coverage stops 3 residues before the CDR3 terminus; the germline J gene supplies the remainder. This chain uses TRBV5-4 with TRBJ2-2; D remains ambiguous. Trimming took 7 bases from V and 7 from J, leaving 14 bases between them. Germline V gives CDR1 SGHNT, CDR2 YYREEE (reference sequence). The CDR3 length is 13 residues. Here the CDR3 reads CASLEPNYGELFF. The part of the CDR3 DNA that was read is TGTGCCAGCTTAGAACCGAACTACGGGGAG.

Points on this clone: The CDR3 is cut off 3 residues early in the read; its end comes from the germline J gene. The chain carries TRBV4-1 and TRBJ1-2; D perhaps matches TRBD1 (5 bases). The CDR3 has 18 residues. V was clipped by 2 bases and J by 7 bases, with 26 bases between them. CDR1 is MGHRA and CDR2 is YSYEKL in the germline V gene. Incomplete CDR3 DNA: TGCGCCAGCAGCCAATCGATCGGGGGAGACCGGTCAACAGGTGGC. Encoded protein: CASSQSIGGDRSTGG. Given in full, the CDR3 is CASSQSIGGDRSTGGYTF.

Notes on this clone: The read is 3 residues too short to cover the CDR3 end, so that end is filled in from the germline J gene. The chain has TRBV2 and TRBJ2-3; D gene ambiguous. The CDR3 runs to 12 residues. Germline V CDR1 and CDR2: SNHLY, FYNNEI. V was trimmed by 6 bases and J by 6 bases, leaving 10 bases between them. Partial CDR3 DNA: TGTGCCAGCAGAACCAACATGGATACG. It is translated as CASRTNMDT. The full CDR3 is CASRTNMDTQYF. Combining the CDR3 with reference TRBV2 and TRBJ2-3 gives the whole variable domain EPEVTQTPSHQVTQMGQEVILRCVPISNHLYFYWYRQILGQKVEFLVSFYNNEISEKSEIFDDQFSVERPDGSNFTLKIRSTKLEDSAMYFCASRTNMDTQYFGPGTRLTVL.

On this clone itself: The read terminates 3 residues ahead of where the CDR3 ends, so the germline J gene completes it. V and J are TRBV20-1 and TRBJ1-5, with TRBD1 matching 9 bases. Germline assignment: CDR1 DFQATT and CDR2 SNEGSKA (reference sequence). The CDR3 spans 16 residues. V gave up 4 bases and J gave up 0 bases; unmatched junction bases: 7. CDR3 in amino acids: CSAKGGQGNSNQPQHF. CDR3 DNA, as far as it was read: TGCAGTGCTAAGGGGGGACAGGGCAATAGCAATCAGCCC.

Of note for this clone: The sequenced fragment ends 3 residues before the CDR3 boundary, so the rest is inferred from the germline J gene. The chain combines TRBV10-3 with TRBJ2-2, with D maybe TRBD1 (5 bases). In germline, CDR1 is ENHRY, CDR2 SYGVKD. This CDR3 is built from 13 residues. The CDR3 is CAIAPAGANVLFF. The DNA read from the CDR3 is TGTGCCATCGCCCCTGCTGGGGCCAACGTG.

Comments on this clone: The read ends 3 residues early relative to the CDR3; the germline J gene fills the gap. The chain couples TRBV19 to TRBJ2-2; possible D gene TRBD1, 5 bases. The CDR3 has 14 residues. Germline V lookup: CDR1 LNHDA, CDR2 SQIVND (reference sequence). V shed 7 bases and J shed 5 bases, with 14 bases lying between them. The CDR3 sequence: CASKPQGSTGELFF. Incomplete CDR3 DNA: TGTGCCAGTAAACCGCAGGGAAGTACCGGGGAG. The complete variable domain, with remaining parts taken from reference TRBV19 and TRBJ2-2, reads DGGITQSPKYLFRKEGQNVTLSCEQNLNHDAMYWYRQDPGQGLRLIYYSQIVNDFQKGDIAEGYSVSREKKESFPLTVTSAQKNPTAFYLCASKPQGSTGELFFGEGSRLTVL.

A note on this clone: The DNA ends 3 residues before the CDR3 does, and the rest of the CDR3 is filled in from the germline J gene. This chain connects TRBV7-3 to TRBJ2-1, with TRBD2 identical over 9 bases. V lost 2 bases and J lost 8; bases outside the gene matches: 7. The germline CDR1 and CDR2 sequences are SGHTA and FQGTGA. This CDR3 has 15 residues. The CDR3 loop reads CASSLVALAGYEQFF. The sequenced CDR3 bases are TGTGCCAGCAGCTTAGTGGCTCTAGCGGGGTATGAG.

To note about this clone: The sequence runs out 3 residues before the end of the CDR3; the remainder is reconstructed from the germline J gene. V and J are TRBV30 and TRBJ1-6; D remains ambiguous. Trimming took 3 bases from V and 7 from J, leaving 4 bases between them. Germline-derived CDR1 and CDR2 are GTSNPN and SVGIG (reference sequence). CDR3 length equals 11 residues. The CDR3 region is CAWRANSPLHF. Incomplete CDR3 DNA: TGTGCCTGGAGGGCCAATTCACCC.

Turning to this clone: The read terminates 3 residues ahead of where the CDR3 ends, so the germline J gene completes it. The rearrangement uses TRBV19 and TRBJ2-4; D gene uncertain. The CDR3 loop spans 12 amino acids. Germline V gives CDR1 LNHDA, CDR2 SQIVND (reference sequence). CDR3 loop: CASSRRNEDQYF. CDR3 DNA, as far as it was read: TGTGCCAGTAGTAGGCGGAACGAGGAT.

Points on this clone: The read falls 3 residues short of the CDR3 end, and the missing part is taken from the germline J gene. This rearrangement joins TRBV2 to TRBJ1-6, with 10 bases that match TRBD1. This CDR3 comprises 17 residues. Looked up from germline, CDR1 is SNHLY and CDR2 is FYNNEI. Trimming took 6 bases from V and 6 from J; bases not matched to a gene: 11. The sequenced CDR3 bases are TGTGCCAGCAGCGACAGCCGGGACAGGGGCCCTAATTCACCC. Amino acids: CASSDSRDRGPNSP. The CDR3 in full is CASSDSRDRGPNSPLHF.

With regard to this clone: The read ends 3 residues early relative to the CDR3; the germline J gene fills the gap. The chain employs TRBV10-1 and TRBJ2-1; maybe TRBD1 (6 bases). CDR1 is WNHNN and CDR2 is SYGVQD in the germline V gene (reference sequence). V gave up 6 bases and J gave up 7 bases, with 19 bases separating them. The length of the CDR3 is 15 residues. CDR3 DNA (partial): TGCGCCAGCAGCTCGACAGGTTCGGCGGCGAATGAG. As protein: CASSSTGSAANE. The whole CDR3 region reads CASSSTGSAANEQFF.

About this clone: The CDR3 end is not reached by the read, which stops 3 residues before it; the germline J gene fills it in. This chain joins TRBV20-1 and TRBJ1-6; no firm D call. The length of the CDR3 is 18 residues. Germline assignment: CDR1 DFQATT and CDR2 SNEGSKA (reference sequence). Trimming cost V 1 base and J 0 bases, with 16 bases left between them. The CDR3 sequence is CSARGGPSVSSYNSPLHF. The sequenced CDR3 bases are TGCAGTGCTAGAGGAGGGCCTTCCGTCAGCTCCTATAATTCACCC.

About this clone: The CDR3 end is not reached by the read, which stops 3 residues before it; the germline J gene fills it in. The gene calls are TRBV18 and TRBJ2-1, with D unresolved. The germline CDR1 and CDR2 sequences are KGHSH and LQKENI. This CDR3 contains 12 residues. V lost 3 bases to trimming and J lost 5 bases, with 5 bases between them. Here the CDR3 reads CASSPSNNEQFF. The sequenced CDR3 bases are TGTGCCAGCTCACCTTCTAACAATGAG.

In regard to this clone: The read gets to within 3 residues of the CDR3 end, and the germline J gene fills in the rest. In the same sample, other DNA sequences code for this CDR3. This chain joins TRBV18 and TRBJ1-2; 8 positions match TRBD1. The CDR3 is made up of 14 amino acids. Looked up from germline, CDR1 is KGHSH and CDR2 is LQKENI. CDR3 loop: CASSPGGDFNDYTF. The DNA read from the CDR3 is TGTGCCAGCTCCCCAGGGGGCGACTTCAATGAC.

Of note for this clone: The read halts 3 residues ahead of the CDR3 end, with the missing end drawn from the germline J gene. This sequence joins TRBV20-1 and TRBJ1-5, with D perhaps TRBD1 (6 bases). CDR3 length equals 15 residues. Germline V gene lookup returns CDR1 DFQATT and CDR2 SNEGSKA (reference sequence). V lost 1 base and J 4 bases, leaving 14 bases between the germline ends. CDR3 bases read: TGCAGTGCTAGAGCCGAGACAGGTTTTAATCAGCCC. Translation: CSARAETGFNQP. The entire CDR3 is CSARAETGFNQPQHF.

On this clone: The CDR3 goes on 3 residues after the read ends, and that part is filled in from the germline J gene. This sequence joins TRBV5-5 and TRBJ1-2; no clear D gene. CDR3 length equals 11 residues. Trimming stripped 0 bases from V and 7 bases from J, with 4 bases between. Germline V CDR1 and CDR2: SGHKS, YYEKEE (reference sequence). The DNA read from the CDR3 is TGTGCCAGCAGCTTGGAGGGTGGC. This translates into CASSLEGG. The complete CDR3 sequence is CASSLEGGYTF.

As for this clone: The missing CDR3 end, 3 residues past where the read stops, is filled in from the germline J gene. The V call is TRBV18, the J call TRBJ1-2; a possible D gene is TRBD1 (6 bases). This CDR3 comprises 15 residues. Germline V gene data show CDR1 as KGHSH and CDR2 as LQKENI. CDR3 DNA (partial): TGTGCCAGCTCACCGACTAGCGGGGGGGCGAATGAC. It translates to CASSPTSGGAND. The whole CDR3 sequence reads CASSPTSGGANDYTF.

To note about this clone: The read stops 3 residues short of the end of the CDR3; the missing end is completed from the germline J gene. The chain is built from TRBV7-9 and TRBJ2-7; 9 nucleotides match TRBD1. The germline CDR1 and CDR2 sequences are SEHNR and FQNEAQ (reference sequence). The CDR3 is made up of 14 amino acids. Germline trimming cut 1 base from V and 3 bases from J; bases unmatched to any gene: 1. CDR3 protein: CASSLGDRVYEQYF. The DNA read from the CDR3 is TGTGCCAGCAGCTTAGGGGACAGGGTCTACGAG. Complete variable domain (other parts from reference TRBV7-9 and TRBJ2-7): DTGVSQNPRHKITKRGQNVTFRCDPISEHNRLYWYRQTLGQGPEFLTYFQNEAQLEKSRLLSDRFSAERPKGSFSTLEIQRTEQGDSAMYLCASSLGDRVYEQYFGPGTRLTVT.

With regard to this clone: The CDR3 extends 3 residues past the end of the read, so its final part is completed from the germline J gene. The chain employs TRBV6-1 and TRBJ2-5, with 7 positions matching TRBD2. With 2 bases clipped from V and 2 bases from J, the junction kept 11 bases outside the gene matches. Germline values: CDR1 MNHNS, CDR2 SASEGT. The CDR3 is 17 residues long. The part of the CDR3 DNA that was read is TGTGCCAGCAGTGAACGACCTCAACCAGCGGGACAAGAGACC. Protein sequence: CASSERPQPAGQET. The CDR3 in full is CASSERPQPAGQETQYF.

In regard to this clone: The read ends 3 residues early relative to the CDR3; the germline J gene fills the gap. V gene TRBV18 combines with J gene TRBJ1-4; weak D call: TRBD1 (6 bases). The CDR3 totals 15 residues. V shed 3 bases and J shed 5 bases, with 13 bases lying between them. Germline lookup yields CDR1 KGHSH and CDR2 LQKENI. Incomplete CDR3 DNA: TGTGCCAGCTCACCGTCACAGGGAGAAAATGAAAAA. Its translation is CASSPSQGENEK. From start to end, the CDR3 is CASSPSQGENEKLFF.

Regarding this clone: From the germline J gene comes the end of the CDR3, since the read stops 3 residues before it. This rearrangement joins TRBV2 to TRBJ1-4; D possibly corresponds to TRBD1 (6 bases). This CDR3 comprises 12 residues. Trimming left V 7 bases short and J 7 bases short, with 10 bases between. Per germline, CDR1 SNHLY and CDR2 FYNNEI. CDR3 amino acids: CASKGEAEKLFF. The DNA read from the CDR3 is TGTGCCAGCAAGGGGGAAGCTGAAAAA.

A note on this clone: Read sequence stops 3 residues before the CDR3 end, and the germline J gene provides the missing end. The V call is TRBV5-1, the J call TRBJ2-5; maybe TRBD2 (5 bases). Germline-derived CDR1 and CDR2 are SGHRS and YFSETQ. Trimming removed 0 bases from V and 5 bases from J, with 8 bases in between. The CDR3 is made up of 13 amino acids. The CDR3 protein is CASSLVPGETQYF. The sequenced part of the CDR3 DNA is TGCGCCAGCAGCTTGGTACCGGGGGAGACC.

A word on this clone: Coverage ceases 3 residues before the CDR3 finishes, and the germline J gene fills in the end. This rearrangement joins TRBV2 to TRBJ2-2; 9 bases match TRBD1. This CDR3 region has 13 residues. Germline V lookup: CDR1 SNHLY, CDR2 FYNNEI. Incomplete CDR3 DNA: TGTGCCAGCAGTACAGGGGGCATCGAAAAG. The encoded protein is CASSTGGIEK. The CDR3 as a whole reads CASSTGGIEKLFF.